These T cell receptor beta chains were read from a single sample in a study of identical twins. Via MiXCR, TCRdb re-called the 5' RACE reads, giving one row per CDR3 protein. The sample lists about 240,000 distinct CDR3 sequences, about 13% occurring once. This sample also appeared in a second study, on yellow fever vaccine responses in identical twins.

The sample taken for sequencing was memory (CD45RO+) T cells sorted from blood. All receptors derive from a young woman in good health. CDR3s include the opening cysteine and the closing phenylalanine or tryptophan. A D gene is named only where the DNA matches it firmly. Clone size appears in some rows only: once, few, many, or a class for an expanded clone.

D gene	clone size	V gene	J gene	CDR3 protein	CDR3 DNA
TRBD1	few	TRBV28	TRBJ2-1	CASRRTGGIDEQFF	TGTGCCAGCAGGAGGACAGGGGGCATCGATGAGCAGTTCTTC
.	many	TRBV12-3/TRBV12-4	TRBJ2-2	CASSPSGGRFTGELFF	TGTGCCAGCAGCCCCTCCGGCGGCAGGTTCACCGGGGAGCTGTTTTTT
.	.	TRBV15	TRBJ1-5	CATSRDGRGNQPQHF	TGTGCCACCAGCAGAGACGGAAGGGGAAATCAGCCCCAGCATTTT
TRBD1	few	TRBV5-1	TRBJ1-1	CASSLDRGRAEAFF	TGCGCCAGCAGCTTAGACAGGGGGAGAGCTGAAGCTTTCTTT
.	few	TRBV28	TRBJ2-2	CASSLTTGNAGELFF	TGTGCCAGCAGTTTAACTACAGGGAACGCCGGGGAGCTGTTTTTT
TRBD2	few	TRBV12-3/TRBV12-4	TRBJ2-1	CASSLSSGGINEQFF	TGTGCCAGCAGTTTGTCTAGCGGGGGGATCAATGAGCAGTTCTTC
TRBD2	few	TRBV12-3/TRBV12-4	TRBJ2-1	CASSLGTSGNRGQFF	TGTGCCAGCAGTCTCGGGACTAGCGGGAATAGAGGGCAGTTCTTC
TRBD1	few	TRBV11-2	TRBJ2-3	CASSHPGGTQYF	TGTGCCAGCAGCCACCCAGGGGGCACGCAGTATTTT
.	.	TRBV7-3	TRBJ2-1	CASSLRAGVNEQFF	TGTGCCAGCAGCTTAAGGGCAGGGGTCAATGAGCAGTTCTTC
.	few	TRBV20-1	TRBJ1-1	CSASRGDTEAFF	TGCAGTGCTTCTCGAGGGGACACTGAAGCTTTCTTT
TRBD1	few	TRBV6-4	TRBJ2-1	CASSLRPGQGFNEQFF	TGTGCCAGCAGCCTCCGACCGGGACAGGGGTTCAATGAGCAGTTCTTC
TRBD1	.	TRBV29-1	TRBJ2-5	CSSTGTGGGKETQYF	TGCAGCTCTACCGGGACAGGGGGAGGGAAAGAGACCCAGTACTTC
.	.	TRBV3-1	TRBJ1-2	CASSHNTPNYGYTF	TGTGCCAGCAGCCATAACACCCCTAACTATGGCTACACCTTC
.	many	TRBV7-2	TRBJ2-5	CASSSGLTTYQETQYF	TGTGCCAGCAGTTCAGGGCTGACTACGTACCAAGAGACCCAGTACTTC
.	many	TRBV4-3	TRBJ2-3	CASSQDWGVSTDTQYF	TGCGCCAGCAGCCAAGATTGGGGCGTCAGCACAGATACGCAGTATTTT
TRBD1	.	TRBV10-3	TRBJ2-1	CAISGFRGSSYNEQFF	TGTGCCATCAGTGGATTCAGGGGGAGCTCCTACAATGAGCAGTTCTTC
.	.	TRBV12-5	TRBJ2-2	CASGLQAPTGELFF	TGTGCTAGTGGCCTCCAAGCGCCAACCGGGGAGCTGTTTTTT
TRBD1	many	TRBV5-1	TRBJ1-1	CASSLSGTGNTEAFF	TGTGCCAGCAGTTTAAGCGGGACAGGGAACACTGAAGCTTTCTTT
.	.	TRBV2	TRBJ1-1	CASSSTGAGTEAFF	TGTGCCAGCAGTTCTACCGGGGCAGGCACTGAAGCTTTCTTT
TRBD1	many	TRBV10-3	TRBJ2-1	CAIKDRGDYNEQFF	TGTGCCATCAAGGACAGGGGGGACTACAATGAGCAGTTCTTC
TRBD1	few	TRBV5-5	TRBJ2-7	CASSLEGGQGAIYEQYF	TGTGCCAGCAGCTTGGAAGGGGGACAGGGGGCGATCTACGAGCAGTACTTC
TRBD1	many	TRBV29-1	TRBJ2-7	CSARDSLHSYEQYF	TGCAGCGCCCGGGACAGCTTACACTCCTACGAGCAGTACTTC
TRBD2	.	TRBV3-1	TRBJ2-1	CASSQDRPAGVDEQFF	TGTGCCAGCAGCCAAGATAGACCAGCGGGAGTCGATGAGCAGTTCTTC
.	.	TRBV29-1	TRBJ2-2	CSVEASRAAGELFF	TGCAGCGTTGAGGCTAGCCGGGCGGCCGGGGAGCTGTTTTTT
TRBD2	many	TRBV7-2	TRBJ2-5	CASSLSLAANQETQYF	TGTGCCAGCAGCTTATCACTAGCGGCCAACCAAGAGACCCAGTACTTC
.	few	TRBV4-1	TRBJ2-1	CASSQVLHFRQRNEQFF	TGCGCCAGCAGCCAAGTGTTACACTTCCGACAGCGCAATGAGCAGTTCTTC
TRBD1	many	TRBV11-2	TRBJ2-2	CASSGLTGDTGELFF	TGTGCCAGCAGCGGATTGACAGGGGACACCGGGGAGCTGTTTTTT
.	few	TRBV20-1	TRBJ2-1	CSARDIREPHNEQFF	TGCAGTGCTAGAGATATCCGGGAGCCCCACAATGAGCAGTTCTTC
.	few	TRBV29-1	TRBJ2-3	CSVVRGISFTDTQYF	TGCAGCGTTGTGAGAGGAATTTCATTCACAGATACGCAGTATTTT
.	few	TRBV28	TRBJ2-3	CASTHPRVGVGADTQYF	TGTGCCAGCACCCACCCTAGGGTGGGAGTAGGCGCAGATACGCAGTATTTT
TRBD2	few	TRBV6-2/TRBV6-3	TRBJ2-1	CASSYDPASGNSYNEQFF	TGTGCCAGCAGTTACGACCCGGCTAGCGGGAACTCCTACAATGAGCAGTTCTTC
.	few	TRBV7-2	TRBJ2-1	CASSLVSSGYNEQFF	TGTGCCAGCAGCTTAGTAAGTTCAGGCTACAATGAGCAGTTCTTC
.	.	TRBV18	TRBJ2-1	CASSPRSGSNEQFF	TGTGCCAGCTCACCACGTTCCGGGAGCAATGAGCAGTTCTTC
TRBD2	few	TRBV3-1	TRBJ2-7	CASSRTSGGGEQYF	TGTGCCAGCAGCAGGACTAGCGGGGGGGGCGAGCAGTACTTC
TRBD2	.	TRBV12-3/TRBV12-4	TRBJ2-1	CASSLGLAGDKQFF	TGTGCCAGCAGTTTAGGGCTAGCGGGAGACAAGCAGTTCTTC
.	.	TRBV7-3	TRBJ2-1	CASSQEGGSYNEQSF	TGTGCCAGCAGCCAAGAGGGGGGCTCCTACAATGAGCAGTCCTTC
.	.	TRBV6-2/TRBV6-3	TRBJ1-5	CASSEQGTNQPQHF	TGTGCCAGCAGTGAACAGGGCACAAATCAGCCCCAGCATTTT
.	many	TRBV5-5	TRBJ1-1	CASRRDLNTEAFF	TGTGCCAGCAGAAGGGACCTGAACACTGAAGCTTTCTTT
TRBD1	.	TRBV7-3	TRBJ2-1	CASSSGQGLNEQFF	TGTGCCAGCAGCTCGGGACAGGGGTTAAATGAGCAGTTCTTC
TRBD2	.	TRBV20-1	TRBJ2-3	CSATYGAGGPTDTQYF	TGCAGTGCTACCTATGGAGCGGGAGGGCCCACAGATACGCAGTATTTT
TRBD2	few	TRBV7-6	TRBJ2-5	CASSLAGLAEETQYF	TGTGCCAGCAGCTTAGCTGGACTAGCGGAAGAGACCCAGTACTTC
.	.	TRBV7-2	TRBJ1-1	CASSYGRGTEAFF	TGTGCCAGCAGCTACGGTCGGGGCACTGAAGCTTTCTTT
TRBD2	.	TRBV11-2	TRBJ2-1	CASSSLTSGGQYNEQFF	TGTGCCAGCAGCTCACTGACTAGCGGGGGCCAGTACAATGAGCAGTTCTTC
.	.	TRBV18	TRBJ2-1	CASSPRGQHSYNEQFF	TGTGCCAGCTCACCACGGGGCCAGCACTCCTACAATGAGCAGTTCTTC
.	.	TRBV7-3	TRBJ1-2	CASSLHEAFSNYGYTF	TGTGCCAGCAGCCTGCACGAGGCCTTCTCTAACTATGGCTACACCTTC